Listed below are T cell receptor beta chains from one sample, sequenced in a study of CD8 T cells in Susac syndrome. One entry per CDR3 protein results from TCRdb running MiXCR on the immunoSEQ multiplex PCR reads. The sample includes 180,000 or so distinct CDR3 sequences, about 95% of them seen just once. Source material: CD4+ T cells from PBMCs. The source of these receptors is a human donor with multiple sclerosis. The CDR3 runs from the conserved cysteine through the conserved F or W. A D gene is named only where the DNA matches it firmly. Clone size is given for some rows only: seen once, a few or many times, or a class if the clone is expanded.

TRBJ1-2 . . TRBV18 CASSPPGVVGGYTF TGTGCCAGCTCACCCCCCGGGGTCGTCGGAGGCTACACCTTC
TRBJ1-2 TRBD1 . TRBV12-5 CASGAWTGLVYGYTF TGTGCTAGTGGTGCTTGGACAGGCTTGGTCTATGGCTACACCTTC
TRBJ1-5 . . TRBV4-1 CASSQDRRSNQPQHF TGCGCCAGCAGCCAAGATAGGCGGAGCAATCAGCCCCAGCATTTT
TRBJ1-4 TRBD1 . TRBV5-6 CASSWLGDRGLGAGLFF TGTGCCAGCAGCTGGCTGGGGGACAGGGGGCTTGGCGCGGGGCTGTTTTTT
TRBJ2-3 TRBD1 . TRBV5-1 CASSLASQGSTDTQYF TGCGCCAGCAGCTTGGCCTCACAGGGGAGCACAGATACGCAGTATTTT
TRBJ1-2 . . TRBV13 CASSHGQSYGYTF TGTGCCAGCAGCCACGGACAGAGCTATGGCTACACCTTC
TRBJ1-6 . few TRBV6-1 CASSRTVNSPLHF TGTGCCAGCAGCCGGACAGTTAATTCACCCCTCCACTTT
TRBJ2-1 . . TRBV10-3 CAISGAVSYNEQFF TGTGCCATCAGTGGTGCGGTCTCCTACAATGAGCAGTTCTTC
TRBJ2-3 . . TRBV9 CASSVDRFTDTQYF TGTGCCAGCAGCGTAGACAGGTTCACAGATACGCAGTATTTT
TRBJ2-7 . few TRBV29-1 CSVGVPTHEQYF TGCAGCGTCGGGGTTCCAACCCACGAGCAGTACTTC
TRBJ1-5 . few TRBV7-3 CASRPNSNQPQHF TGTGCCAGCAGGCCGAATAGCAATCAGCCCCAGCATTTT
TRBJ2-7 . . TRBV3-1 CASSLAGLSSYEQYF TGTGCCAGCAGCCTGGCGGGTCTGAGCTCCTACGAGCAGTACTTC
TRBJ2-3 . once TRBV20-1 CSARLSSAQYF TGCAGTGCTAGATTGTCCAGTGCGCAGTATTTT
TRBJ2-7 . . TRBV25-1 CASSESIRGYEQYF TGTGCCAGCAGTGAATCGATCCGGGGATACGAGCAGTACTTC
TRBJ2-5 TRBD1 . TRBV30 CAWSVGQQETQYF TGTGCCTGGAGTGTGGGACAGCAAGAGACCCAGTACTTC
TRBJ1-2 . . TRBV30 CACRTYGGYTF TGTGCCTGTCGGACGTATGGTGGCTACACCTTC
TRBJ1-6 TRBD1 . TRBV7-9 CASSLTGGTGGSPLHF TGTGCCAGCAGCTTAACAGGCGGGACAGGGGGCTCACCCCTCCACTTT
TRBJ1-1 . . TRBV3-1 CASSLADEAFF TGTGCCAGCAGCCTGGCCGACGAAGCTTTCTTT
TRBJ2-1 . . TRBV29-1 CSVRTQRRNEQFF TGCAGCGTACGGACTCAGAGGAGGAATGAGCAGTTCTTC
TRBJ2-1 TRBD2 . TRBV7-9 CASSSSGRAEDEQFF TGTGCCAGCAGCTCTAGCGGGAGGGCCGAGGATGAGCAGTTCTTC
TRBJ1-2 . once TRBV5-1 CASNGSPEGGYTF TGCGCCAGCAACGGGAGCCCTGAGGGTGGCTACACCTTC
TRBJ2-1 . . TRBV4-2 CASSQDVKSEQFF TGTGCCAGCAGCCAAGATGTAAAAAGTGAGCAGTTCTTC
TRBJ2-7 . . TRBV30 CAWSPPVSRAHEQYF TGTGCCTGGAGTCCCCCAGTTAGTCGGGCCCACGAGCAGTACTTC
TRBJ1-5 . . TRBV30 CAWSGTRGQPQHF TGTGCCTGGAGCGGGACTAGGGGTCAGCCCCAGCATTTT
TRBJ2-2 . . TRBV3-1 CASSRLPGNTGELFF TGTGCCAGCAGCCGACTCCCCGGGAACACCGGGGAGCTGTTTTTT
TRBJ1-6 . once TRBV20-1 CSASSAPNSPLHF TGCAGTGCTAGTTCGGCGCCGAATTCACCCCTCCACTTT
TRBJ2-1 TRBD2 . TRBV29-1 CSVEKAGVGYNEQFF TGCAGCGTCGAGAAAGCGGGAGTGGGGTACAATGAGCAGTTCTTC
TRBJ1-1 . . TRBV12-3/TRBV12-4 CASSRTVEAFF TGTGCCAGCAGCCGGACAGTAGAAGCTTTCTTT